The clone carrying this TCR beta chain was detected a few times. A single record per CDR3 protein comes from TCRdb applying MiXCR to the reads. The sample contains around 100,000 distinct CDR3 sequences, 16% of which appear only once. The sample originates from a study of T cell repertoires in cytomegalovirus infection. Turning to the study itself: Through public TCR beta signatures, both CMV infection and matching HLA type were indicated.

The CDR3 is 15 amino acids. Germline CDR1 is DFQATT and CDR2 is SNEGSKA (reference sequence). The J segment lost 4 bases and the V segment lost 6 bases, leaving 6 bases of the junction unmatched. The TCR originated in a human donor in good health (CMV status not recorded). Some clones in this sample may be carry-over from other donors' samples. V usage is TRBV20-1 and J usage is TRBJ2-1, with 13 bases matching TRBD2. Specimen: PBMCs. The CDR3 region is CSADGTSGDYNEQFF. The CDR3 DNA reads TGCAGTGCCGACGGGACTAGCGGGGATTACAATGAGCAGTTCTTC.